Listed here is a single T cell receptor (beta chain). Antigen specificity is unknown. At the DNA level, this CDR3 is encoded by other sequences in the same sample as well. The data are from a study of chemoradiotherapy in HPV16-positive cancers. The overall study: Functional T-cell assays on a couple of HPV16-positive patients' cells defined candidate HPV-specific clones and common TCR motifs. Study-wide findings and caveats: Better recurrence-free survival went with HPV-responsive T-cell expansion in HPV16-positive patients. Only a couple of HPV16-positive patients supplied the functional HPV-specificity definition. During treatment, candidate HPV-specific clones and E7-related motifs expanded in tumor.

The repertoire was sequenced with immunoSEQ multiplex PCR; TCRdb's copy has only in-frame clones and lacks some. This table has over 1,500 clones, roughly nine tenths appearing once. Germline V gene sequence: CDR1 SGHVS, CDR2 FQNEAQ. The CDR3 totals 16 residues. V gave up 9 bases and J gave up 5 bases; unmatched junction bases: 13. The rearrangement links TRBV7-8 to TRBJ1-4, with 9 bases matching TRBD1. This TCR was recovered from a human donor with HPV-associated anogenital cancer. The source was tumor tissue, collected from a patient who underwent chemoradiotherapy. The CDR3 region has the DNA TGTGCCAGTACCCGGGACAGGGTCGGTGTCAATGAAAAACTGTTTTTT. The encoded protein is CASTRDRVGVNEKLFF.